One sample yielded the 24 T cell receptor beta chains listed below, sequenced in a study of T cells in Graves' hyperthyroidism and ophthalmopathy. Amplification of TCR beta CDR3 regions used RNA as the template. The HTBI primer set served for first-round RT-PCR of the TCR CDR3. TCRdb used MiXCR to reprocess the multiplex PCR reads, holding one entry per CDR3 protein. The profile shows about 270,000 distinct CDR3 sequences, about 20% of them singletons. Sequenced: blood. Every receptor here comes from a man aged 30-40 years with Graves' ophthalmopathy.

The chain joins TRBV6-1 to TRBJ1-1; D is uncertain. The CDR3 totals 14 residues. Germline V gives CDR1 MNHNS, CDR2 SASEGT. V lost 4 bases to trimming and J lost 5 bases, with 14 bases between them. The CDR3 is CASSVLGFRTEAFF. The CDR3 coding sequence is TGTGCCAGCAGTGTTTTGGGGTTTCGAACTGAAGCTTTCTTT.

Regarding this clonotype: A much larger clone sits a single nucleotide away, making a read error possible. V is TRBV14 and J is TRBJ2-1; TRBD2 matches 9 bases. Per germline, CDR1 SGHDN and CDR2 FVKESK. The CDR3 runs 17 residues. The J segment lost 4 bases and the V segment lost 0 bases, leaving 7 bases of the junction unmatched. CDR3 bases: TGTGCCAGCAGCCAAGAGTTCGGCGGGAGGGTTTACAATGAGCAGTTCTTC. Its translation is CASSQEFGGRVYNEQFF.

The chain links TRBV7-9 to TRBJ2-2; D gene unclear. The CDR3 totals 15 residues. Trimming took off 1 base at V and 7 bases at J, with 13 bases between the two ends. Looked up from germline, CDR1 is SEHNR and CDR2 is FQNEAQ (reference sequence). The CDR3 reads CASSLVGLAGGELFF. The DNA for the CDR3 is TGTGCCAGCAGCTTAGTCGGGCTCGCTGGCGGGGAGCTGTTTTTT.

This clonotype was seen a handful of times. This chain joins TRBV7-9 and TRBJ2-3; D is undetermined. Per germline, CDR1 SEHNR and CDR2 FQNEAQ (reference sequence). The CDR3 runs to 14 residues. Trimming left V 1 base short and J 2 bases short, with 7 bases between. CDR3 nucleotides: TGTGCCAGCAGCTTAGACAGCACCACAGATACGCAGTATTTT. Its translation is CASSLDSTTDTQYF.

As regards this clonotype: An end of the junction differs from the germline gene, which may be a read error. The rearrangement uses TRBV18 and TRBJ1-2; the D is unclear. Germline V gene data show CDR1 as KGHSH and CDR2 as LQKENI. The CDR3 is 14 amino acids. This chain's CDR3 is CAGSPPGEIYGYTF. For the CDR3, the DNA is TGTGCCGGCTCACCACCCGGGGAGATCTATGGCTACACCTTC.

In this sample, this clonotype turned up a few times. The rearrangement joins TRBV19 to TRBJ1-6; D uncertain. V was clipped by 5 bases and J by 0 bases, with 5 bases between them. The CDR3 length is 14 residues. CDR1 is LNHDA, CDR2 SQIVND, per germline (reference sequence). The chain's CDR3 is CASSGNSYNSPLHF. As DNA, the CDR3 is TGTGCCAGTAGTGGCAACTCCTATAATTCACCCCTCCACTTT. Combining the CDR3 with reference TRBV19 and TRBJ1-6 gives the whole variable domain DGGITQSPKYLFRKEGQNVTLSCEQNLNHDAMYWYRQDPGQGLRLIYYSQIVNDFQKGDIAEGYSVSREKKESFPLTVTSAQKNPTAFYLCASSGNSYNSPLHFGNGTRLTVT.

This clonotype came up once. The chain uses TRBV7-8 and TRBJ2-5; no reliable D call. CDR3 size: 14 residues. Germline V gene data show CDR1 as SGHVS and CDR2 as FQNEAQ. V lost 5 bases to trimming and J lost 1 base, with 11 bases between them. This chain's CDR3 is CASSAAAIQETQYF. CDR3 bases: TGTGCCAGCAGCGCCGCAGCCATCCAAGAGACCCAGTACTTC.

The rearrangement uses TRBV24-1 and TRBJ2-5, with a possible D match to TRBD2 (6 bases). Trimming removed 2 bases at V and 2 bases at J, with 17 bases between. The CDR3 runs 17 residues. The germline V gene has CDR1 KGHDR and CDR2 SFDVKD. This CDR3 is CATSDWGERANQETQYF. DNA of the CDR3: TGTGCCACCAGTGATTGGGGAGAGCGGGCTAATCAAGAGACCCAGTACTTC.

The V call is TRBV7-8, the J call TRBJ2-7; TRBD2 agrees at 9 bases. V dropped 1 base and J dropped 2; count of bases not matched to a gene: 6. Germline-derived CDR1 and CDR2 are SGHVS and FQNEAQ. The CDR3 spans 16 residues. The CDR3 nucleotides read TGTGCCAGCAGCTTAGATTTAGCGGGAGCTACCTACGAGCAGTACTTC. As protein: CASSLDLAGATYEQYF.

The chain carries TRBV19 and TRBJ1-2; 8 nucleotides line up with TRBD1. The V segment lost 3 bases and the J segment 8 bases; nucleotides outside the gene matches: 11. The CDR3 runs to 15 residues. CDR1 and CDR2 from the germline V gene are LNHDA and SQIVND (reference sequence). CDR3 protein: CASSIVQDRVRGYTF. CDR3 sequence (DNA): TGTGCCAGTAGTATCGTCCAGGACAGGGTCCGCGGCTACACCTTC.

This clonotype was counted between two and nine times. The V and J genes are TRBV20-1 and TRBJ2-7; no firm D call. V shed 3 bases and J shed 5 bases, with 11 bases lying between them. Germline V gives CDR1 DFQATT, CDR2 SNEGSKA (reference sequence). This CDR3 spans 12 amino acids. CDR3 bases: TGCAGTGCTAGGGCTCGGGTCCACGAGCAGTACTTC. Amino acid sequence: CSARARVHEQYF.

In its sample, this clonotype was seen many times. The J gene is TRBJ2-5, the V gene TRBV7-2; D call uncertain. The CDR3 spans 14 residues. Per germline, CDR1 SGHTA and CDR2 FQGNSA. Trimming took off 3 bases at V and 2 bases at J, with 10 bases between the two ends. The DNA of the CDR3 is TGTGCCAGCAGCTTCGGCCTTGCTCAAGAGACCCAGTACTTC. Its protein product is CASSFGLAQETQYF.

The chain is built from TRBV7-8 and TRBJ1-1; D not certain. This CDR3 has 13 residues. CDR1 is SGHVS and CDR2 is FQNEAQ in the germline V gene. V lost 2 bases and J 6 bases, leaving 10 bases between the germline ends. For the CDR3, the DNA is TGTGCCAGCAGCTTACTAGGGCACGCTGAAGCTTTCTTT. It yields the protein CASSLLGHAEAFF.

This clonotype was observed many times. This chain connects TRBV30 to TRBJ2-3; D not certain. The CDR3 extends over 15 amino acids. V shed 3 bases and J shed 0 bases, with 13 bases lying between them. In germline, CDR1 is GTSNPN, CDR2 SVGIG (reference sequence). The CDR3 protein is CAWRGTVASTDTQYF. The CDR3 bases are TGTGCCTGGAGAGGAACAGTAGCTAGCACAGATACGCAGTATTTT.

The DNA of the CDR3 is TGCAGTGCTAACCCCGGGACTAGCGGGATATCCGCCAATGAGCAGTTCTTC. Translation gives CSANPGTSGISANEQFF. The chain employs TRBV20-1 and TRBJ2-1; 13 bases map to TRBD2. The CDR3 contains 17 residues. Per germline, CDR1 DFQATT and CDR2 SNEGSKA (reference sequence). With 4 bases clipped from V and 6 bases from J, the junction kept 12 bases outside the gene matches.

CDR3 protein: CASSTRTSGSSSEQFF. DNA for the CDR3: TGTGCCAGCAGCACACGGACTAGCGGGAGTTCAAGTGAGCAGTTCTTC. V is TRBV11-2 and J is TRBJ2-1; 13 bases line up with TRBD2. Germline V lookup: CDR1 SGHAT, CDR2 FQNNGV. J gave up 9 bases and V 5 bases, and 10 bases lay outside the gene matches. The CDR3 sequence is 16 residues long.

V gene TRBV28 combines with J gene TRBJ2-7, with 9 bases matching TRBD1. V was pared by 6 bases and J by 4 bases, with 10 bases of the junction left unmatched. This CDR3 contains 15 residues. Germline V gene sequence: CDR1 MDHEN, CDR2 SYDVKM. The CDR3 DNA reads as TGTGCCAGCAGCACCACCGGGACAGGGCTATACGAGCAGTACTTC. Translating it yields CASSTTGTGLYEQYF.

The V call is TRBV9, the J call TRBJ2-3; D is unclear. Germline V gene sequence: CDR1 SGDLS, CDR2 YYNGEE. Trimming shortened V by 0 bases and J by 6 bases, and 14 bases separated the two germline ends. The CDR3 is made up of 15 amino acids. The CDR3 here is CASSVVGQGGDTQYF. The CDR3 DNA reads as TGTGCCAGCAGCGTAGTGGGTCAAGGCGGTGATACGCAGTATTTT.

The V gene is TRBV28, the J gene TRBJ1-6; D is unresolved. The ends were cut back, 5 bases at V and 3 bases at J, with 8 bases in the middle. This CDR3 has 14 amino acids. Germline V gives CDR1 MDHEN, CDR2 SYDVKM. CDR3 DNA sequence: TGTGCCAGCAGTGCGGAGTTCTATAATTCACCCCTCCACTTT. Translating it yields CASSAEFYNSPLHF. The whole variable domain, filled in from reference TRBV28 and TRBJ1-6, reads DVKVTQSSRYLVKRTGEKVFLECVQDMDHENMFWYRQDPGLGLRLIYFSYDVKMKEKGDIPEGYSVSREKKERFSLILESASTNQTSMYLCASSAEFYNSPLHFGNGTRLTVT.

The gene calls are TRBV20-1 and TRBJ2-1, with 9 bases fitting TRBD2. Germline V gene data show CDR1 as DFQATT and CDR2 as SNEGSKA (reference sequence). This CDR3 is built from 17 residues. Germline trimming cut 0 bases from V and 8 bases from J; bases unmatched to any gene: 14. The CDR3 DNA follows: TGCAGTGCTAGAGATCGTCGTGGGGCGGGAGGGCCCGATGAGCAGTTCTTC. Translating it yields CSARDRRGAGGPDEQFF.

This clonotype occurred a few times. V is TRBV29-1 and J is TRBJ1-3; D unresolved. Trimming removed 4 bases from V and 2 bases from J, with 6 bases in between. CDR3 length equals 12 residues. Germline-derived CDR1 and CDR2 are SQVTM and ANQGSEA. CDR3 nucleotide sequence: TGCAGCGTTGTAACGGCTGGAAACACCATATATTTT. This encodes CSVVTAGNTIYF.

This clonotype was counted a few times. The chain has TRBV12-5 and TRBJ2-4, with no clear D. The length of the CDR3 is 13 residues. Germline V lookup: CDR1 LGHNT, CDR2 FRNRAP. The germline V and J ends were trimmed by 1 base and 7 bases, with 8 bases remaining between them. The CDR3: CASGLGLVNIQYF. In DNA, the CDR3 is TGTGCTAGTGGTTTGGGACTCGTCAACATTCAGTACTTC.

The sample holds a few counts of this clonotype. The chain uses TRBV11-3 and TRBJ2-2, with D hard to call. Germline CDR1 and CDR2: SGHNT and YENEEA. V was clipped by 0 bases and J by 0 bases, with 5 bases between them. This CDR3 has 15 residues. CDR3 DNA: TGTGCCAGCAGCTTAGACGCGGCGAACACCGGGGAGCTGTTTTTT. It codes for CASSLDAANTGELFF.

V is TRBV20-1 and J is TRBJ2-1; D possibly corresponds to TRBD1 (6 bases). The last part of the DNA fits TRBJ2-7 better; the J call may be wrong. CDR1 and CDR2 (germline): DFQATT, SNEGSKA (reference sequence). The CDR3 runs to 14 residues. CDR3 nucleotide sequence: TGCAGTGCTCCTATTCGGCCTGGGGACAATGAGCAGTACTTC. It translates to CSAPIRPGDNEQYF.